Reported below is one TCR beta chain. The record originates from a study of blood T cell repertoires in COVID-19. As for the study in general: The study drew acute and convalescent COVID-19 samples from the United States, Italy and Spain. Sample material is recorded as cDNA or gDNA derived from T cells, B-cell-depleted T cells, or PBMCs.

Germline CDR1 and CDR2: MNHNY and SVGAGI (reference sequence). This CDR3 spans 16 amino acids. V was clipped by 6 bases and J by 4 bases; unmatched bases: 8. Repertoires were generated with immunoSEQ multiplex PCR, while TCRdb's copy carries only in-frame clones and drops some. Here the sample spans some 140,000 clones, 91% being singletons. The sequencing sample was made of peripheral blood. The source is a man aged 45 to 65 with acute or convalescent COVID-19. The genes are TRBV6-6 and TRBJ2-2; 10 nucleotides agree with TRBD1. CDR3 region: CASSSRQGAPTGELFF. DNA of the CDR3: TGTGCCAGCAGCTCCCGACAGGGGGCCCCCACCGGGGAGCTGTTTTTT.